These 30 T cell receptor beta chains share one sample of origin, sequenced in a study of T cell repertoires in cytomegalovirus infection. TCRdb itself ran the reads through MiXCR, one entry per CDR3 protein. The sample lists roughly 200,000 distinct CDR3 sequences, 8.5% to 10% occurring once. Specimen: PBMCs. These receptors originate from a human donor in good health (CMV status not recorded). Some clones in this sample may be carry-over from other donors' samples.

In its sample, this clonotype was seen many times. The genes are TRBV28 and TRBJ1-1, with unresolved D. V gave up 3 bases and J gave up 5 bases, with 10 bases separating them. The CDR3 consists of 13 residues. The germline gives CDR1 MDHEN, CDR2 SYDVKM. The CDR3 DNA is TGTGCCAGCAGTTTGAATAGGTATACTGAAGCTTTCTTT. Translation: CASSLNRYTEAFF.

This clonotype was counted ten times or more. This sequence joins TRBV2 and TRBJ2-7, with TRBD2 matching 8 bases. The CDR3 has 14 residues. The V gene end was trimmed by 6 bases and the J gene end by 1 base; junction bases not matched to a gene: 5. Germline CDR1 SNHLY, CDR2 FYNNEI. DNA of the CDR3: TGTGCCAGCAGGGAAACTAGCGGTTCCTACGAGCAGTACTTC. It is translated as CASRETSGSYEQYF. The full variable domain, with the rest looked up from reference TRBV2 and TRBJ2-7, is EPEVTQTPSHQVTQMGQEVILRCVPISNHLYFYWYRQILGQKVEFLVSFYNNEISEKSEIFDDQFSVERPDGSNFTLKIRSTKLEDSAMYFCASRETSGSYEQYFGPGTRLTVT.

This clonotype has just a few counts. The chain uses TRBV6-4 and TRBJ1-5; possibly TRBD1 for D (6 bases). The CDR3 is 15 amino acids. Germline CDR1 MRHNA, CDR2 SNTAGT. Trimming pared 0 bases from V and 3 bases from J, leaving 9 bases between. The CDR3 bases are TGTGCCAGCAGTGACTCTACAGGGCACAATCAGCCCCAGCATTTT. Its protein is CASSDSTGHNQPQHF.

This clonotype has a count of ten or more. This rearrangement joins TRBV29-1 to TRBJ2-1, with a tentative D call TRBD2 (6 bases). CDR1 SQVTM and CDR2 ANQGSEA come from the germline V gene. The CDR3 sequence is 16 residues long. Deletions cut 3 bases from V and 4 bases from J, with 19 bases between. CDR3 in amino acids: CSVDAGRAGIYNEQFF. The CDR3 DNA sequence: TGCAGCGTTGATGCTGGTCGGGCGGGAATTTACAATGAGCAGTTCTTC.

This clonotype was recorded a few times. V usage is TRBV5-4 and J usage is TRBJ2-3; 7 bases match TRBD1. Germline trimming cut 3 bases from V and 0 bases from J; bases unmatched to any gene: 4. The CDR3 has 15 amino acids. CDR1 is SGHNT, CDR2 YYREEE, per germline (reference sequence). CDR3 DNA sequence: TGTGCCAGCAGCTGGGACAGAGAAAGCACAGATACGCAGTATTTT. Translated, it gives CASSWDRESTDTQYF.

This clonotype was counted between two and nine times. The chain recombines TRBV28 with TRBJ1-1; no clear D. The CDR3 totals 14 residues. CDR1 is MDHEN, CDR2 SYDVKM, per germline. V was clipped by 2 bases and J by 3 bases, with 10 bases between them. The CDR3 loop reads CASSLAVPHTEAFF. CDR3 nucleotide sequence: TGTGCCAGCAGTTTAGCGGTGCCGCACACTGAAGCTTTCTTT.

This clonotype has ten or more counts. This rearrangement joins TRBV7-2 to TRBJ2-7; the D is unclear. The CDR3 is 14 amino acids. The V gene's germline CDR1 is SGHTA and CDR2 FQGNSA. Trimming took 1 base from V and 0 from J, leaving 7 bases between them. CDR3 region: CASSLGVASYEQYF. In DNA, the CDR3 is TGTGCCAGCAGCTTAGGGGTAGCCTCCTACGAGCAGTACTTC.

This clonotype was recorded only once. Written as DNA, the CDR3 is TGCAGTGCTAGAGATCTCAGAGGAAACACCGGGGAGCTGTTTTTT. Amino acid sequence: CSARDLRGNTGELFF. The chain links TRBV20-1 to TRBJ2-2; D call uncertain. CDR1 and CDR2 (germline): DFQATT, SNEGSKA (reference sequence). This CDR3 spans 15 amino acids. V was pared by 0 bases and J by 2 bases, with 10 bases between.

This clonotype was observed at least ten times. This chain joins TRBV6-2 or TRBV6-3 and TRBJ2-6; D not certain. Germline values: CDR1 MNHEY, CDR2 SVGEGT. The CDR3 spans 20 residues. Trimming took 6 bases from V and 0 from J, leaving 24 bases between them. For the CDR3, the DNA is TGTGCCAGCAGCTCTCCTTATCGGCCAGCCCAGAGCTCTGGGGCCAACGTCCTGACTTTC. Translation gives CASSSPYRPAQSSGANVLTF.

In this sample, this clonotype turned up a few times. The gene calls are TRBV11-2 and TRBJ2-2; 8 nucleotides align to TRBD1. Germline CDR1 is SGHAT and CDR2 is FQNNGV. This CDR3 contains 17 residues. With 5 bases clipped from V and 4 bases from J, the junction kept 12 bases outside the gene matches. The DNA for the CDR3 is TGTGCCAGCAGCCCCGACGCGGACAGGGTGCTCACCGGGGAGCTGTTTTTT. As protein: CASSPDADRVLTGELFF. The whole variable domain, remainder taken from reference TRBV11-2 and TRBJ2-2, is EAGVAQSPRYKIIEKRQSVAFWCNPISGHATLYWYQQILGQGPKLLIQFQNNGVVDDSQLPKDRFSAERLKGVDSTLKIQPAKLEDSAVYLCASSPDADRVLTGELFFGEGSRLTVL.

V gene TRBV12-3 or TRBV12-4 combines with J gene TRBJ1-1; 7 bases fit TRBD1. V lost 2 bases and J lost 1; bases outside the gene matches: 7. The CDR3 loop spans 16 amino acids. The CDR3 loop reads CASSLPTGLKNTEAFF. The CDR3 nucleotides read TGTGCCAGCAGTTTACCGACAGGGCTGAAGAACACTGAAGCTTTCTTT.

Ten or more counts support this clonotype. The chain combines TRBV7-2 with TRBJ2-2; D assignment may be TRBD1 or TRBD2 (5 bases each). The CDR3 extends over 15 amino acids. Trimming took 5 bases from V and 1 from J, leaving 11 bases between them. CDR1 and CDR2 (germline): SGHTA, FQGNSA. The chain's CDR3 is CASSLGPMNTGELFF. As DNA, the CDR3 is TGTGCCAGCAGCCTGGGACCGATGAACACCGGGGAGCTGTTTTTT.

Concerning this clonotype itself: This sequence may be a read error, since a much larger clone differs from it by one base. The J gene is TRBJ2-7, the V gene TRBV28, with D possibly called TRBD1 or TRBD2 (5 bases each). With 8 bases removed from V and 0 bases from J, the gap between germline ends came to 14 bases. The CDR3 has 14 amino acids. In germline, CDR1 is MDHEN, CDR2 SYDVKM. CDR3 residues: CASGSGRSSYEQYF. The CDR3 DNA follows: TGTGCCAGCGGATCGGGACGGAGCTCCTACGAGCAGTACTTC.

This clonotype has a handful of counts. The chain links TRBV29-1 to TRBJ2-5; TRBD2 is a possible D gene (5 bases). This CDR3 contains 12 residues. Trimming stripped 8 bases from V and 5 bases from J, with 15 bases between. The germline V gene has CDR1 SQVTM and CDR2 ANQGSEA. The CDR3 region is CSQTKTGETQYF. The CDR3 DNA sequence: TGCAGCCAGACCAAAACGGGGGAGACCCAGTACTTC.

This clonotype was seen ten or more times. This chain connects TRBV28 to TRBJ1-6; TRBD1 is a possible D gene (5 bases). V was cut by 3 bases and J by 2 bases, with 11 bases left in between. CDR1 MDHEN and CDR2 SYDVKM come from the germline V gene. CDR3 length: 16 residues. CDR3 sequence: CASSFRGGAYNSPLHF. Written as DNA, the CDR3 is TGTGCCAGCAGTTTTCGGGGAGGGGCCTATAATTCACCCCTCCACTTT.

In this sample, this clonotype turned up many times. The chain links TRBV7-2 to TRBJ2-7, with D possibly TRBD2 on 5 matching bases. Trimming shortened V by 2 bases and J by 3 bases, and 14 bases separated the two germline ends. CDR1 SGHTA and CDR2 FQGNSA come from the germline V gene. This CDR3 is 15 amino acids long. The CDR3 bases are TGTGCCAGCAGCTTATTGGCGGGCGATGTCTACGAGCAGTACTTC. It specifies CASSLLAGDVYEQYF.

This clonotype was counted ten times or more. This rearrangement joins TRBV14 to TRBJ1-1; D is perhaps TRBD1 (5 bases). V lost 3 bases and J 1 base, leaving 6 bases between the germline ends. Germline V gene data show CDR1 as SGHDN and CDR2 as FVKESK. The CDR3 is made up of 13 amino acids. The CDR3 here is CASSHGQNTEAFF. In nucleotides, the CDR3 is TGTGCCAGCAGCCATGGACAGAACACTGAAGCTTTCTTT.

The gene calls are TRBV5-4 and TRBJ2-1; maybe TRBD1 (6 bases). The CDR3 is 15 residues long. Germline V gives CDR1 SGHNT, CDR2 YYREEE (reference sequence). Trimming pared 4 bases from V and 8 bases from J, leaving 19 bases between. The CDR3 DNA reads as TGTGCCAGCAGCACCCTACAGGGCCGCGTGGATGAGCAGTTCTTC. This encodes CASSTLQGRVDEQFF.

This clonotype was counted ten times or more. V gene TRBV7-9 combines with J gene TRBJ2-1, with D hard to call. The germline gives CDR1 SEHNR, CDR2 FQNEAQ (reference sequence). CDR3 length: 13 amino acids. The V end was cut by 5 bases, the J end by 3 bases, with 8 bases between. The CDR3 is CASSHWDYNEQFF. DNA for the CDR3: TGTGCCAGCAGCCATTGGGACTACAATGAGCAGTTCTTC.

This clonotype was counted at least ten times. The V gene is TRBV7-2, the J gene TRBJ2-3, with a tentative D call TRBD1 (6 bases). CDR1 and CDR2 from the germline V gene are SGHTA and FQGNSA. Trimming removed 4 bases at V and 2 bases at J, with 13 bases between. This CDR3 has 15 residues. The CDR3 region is CASSSLVGATDTQYF. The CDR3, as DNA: TGTGCCAGCAGCTCCCTTGTGGGGGCCACAGATACGCAGTATTTT.

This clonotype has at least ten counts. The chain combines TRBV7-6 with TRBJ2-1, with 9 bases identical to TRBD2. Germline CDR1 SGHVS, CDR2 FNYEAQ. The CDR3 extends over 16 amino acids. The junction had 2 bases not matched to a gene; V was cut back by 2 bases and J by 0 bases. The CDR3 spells CASSLRLADSYNEQFF. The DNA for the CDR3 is TGTGCCAGCAGCTTAAGACTAGCGGACTCCTACAATGAGCAGTTCTTC.

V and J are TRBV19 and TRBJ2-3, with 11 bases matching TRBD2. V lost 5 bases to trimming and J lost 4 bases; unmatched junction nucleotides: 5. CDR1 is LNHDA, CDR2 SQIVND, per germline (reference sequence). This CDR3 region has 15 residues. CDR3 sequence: CASSVLAGGPDTQYF. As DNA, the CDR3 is TGTGCCAGTAGTGTCCTAGCGGGGGGCCCAGATACGCAGTATTTT.

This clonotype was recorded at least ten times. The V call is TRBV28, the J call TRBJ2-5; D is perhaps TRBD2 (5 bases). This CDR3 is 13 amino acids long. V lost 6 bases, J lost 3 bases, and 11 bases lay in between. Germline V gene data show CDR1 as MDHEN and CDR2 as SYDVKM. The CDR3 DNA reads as TGTGCCAGCAGCTTAGGAGCGGAAGAGACCCAGTACTTC. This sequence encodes CASSLGAEETQYF.

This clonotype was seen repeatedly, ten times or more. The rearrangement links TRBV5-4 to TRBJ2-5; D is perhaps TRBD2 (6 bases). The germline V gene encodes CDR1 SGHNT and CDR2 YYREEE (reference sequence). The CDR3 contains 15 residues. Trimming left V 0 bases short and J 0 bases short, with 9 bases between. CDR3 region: CASSLDAGYQETQYF. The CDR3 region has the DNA TGTGCCAGCAGCTTGGACGCGGGGTACCAAGAGACCCAGTACTTC.

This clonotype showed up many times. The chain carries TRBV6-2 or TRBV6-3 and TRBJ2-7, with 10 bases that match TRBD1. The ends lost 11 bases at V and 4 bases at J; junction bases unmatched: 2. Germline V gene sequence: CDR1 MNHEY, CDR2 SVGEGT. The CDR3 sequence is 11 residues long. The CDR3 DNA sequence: TGTGCCGGGGGACAGGGGTACGAGCAGTACTTC. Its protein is CAGGQGYEQYF.

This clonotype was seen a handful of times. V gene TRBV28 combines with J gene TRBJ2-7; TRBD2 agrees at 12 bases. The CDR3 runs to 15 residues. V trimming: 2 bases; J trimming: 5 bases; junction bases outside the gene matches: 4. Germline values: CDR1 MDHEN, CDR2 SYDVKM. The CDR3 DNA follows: TGTGCCAGCAGTTTAGCCCTAGCGGGAGGGCACGAGCAGTACTTC. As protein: CASSLALAGGHEQYF.

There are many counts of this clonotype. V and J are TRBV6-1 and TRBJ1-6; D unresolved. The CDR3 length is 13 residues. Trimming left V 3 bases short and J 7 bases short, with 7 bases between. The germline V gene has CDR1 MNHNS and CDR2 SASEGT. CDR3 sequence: CASSDYENSPLHF. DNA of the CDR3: TGTGCCAGCAGTGATTATGAGAATTCACCCCTCCACTTT.

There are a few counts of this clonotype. The CDR3 loop is CASMTTSGGLEQFF. The CDR3 DNA reads TGTGCCAGTATGACGACTAGCGGGGGCCTAGAGCAGTTCTTC. The V call is TRBV6-1, the J call TRBJ2-1; 12 bases map to TRBD2. J was trimmed by 10 bases and V by 9 bases; bases with no gene match: 10. This CDR3 is 14 amino acids long. Germline V lookup: CDR1 MNHNS, CDR2 SASEGT.

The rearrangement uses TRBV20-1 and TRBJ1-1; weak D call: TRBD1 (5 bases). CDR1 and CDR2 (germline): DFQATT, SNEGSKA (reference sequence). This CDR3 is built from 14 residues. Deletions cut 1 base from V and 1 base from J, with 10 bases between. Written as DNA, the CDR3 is TGCAGTGCTAGAGGGGCGGGGCGGAACACTGAAGCTTTCTTT. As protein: CSARGAGRNTEAFF.

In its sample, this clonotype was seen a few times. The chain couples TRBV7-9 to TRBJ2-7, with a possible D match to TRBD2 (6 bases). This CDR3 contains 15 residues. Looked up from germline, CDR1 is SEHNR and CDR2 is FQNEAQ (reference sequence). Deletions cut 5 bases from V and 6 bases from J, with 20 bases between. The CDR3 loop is CASSPRGGGSREQYF. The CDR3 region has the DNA TGTGCCAGCAGCCCGCGAGGCGGAGGGAGTCGCGAGCAGTACTTC.